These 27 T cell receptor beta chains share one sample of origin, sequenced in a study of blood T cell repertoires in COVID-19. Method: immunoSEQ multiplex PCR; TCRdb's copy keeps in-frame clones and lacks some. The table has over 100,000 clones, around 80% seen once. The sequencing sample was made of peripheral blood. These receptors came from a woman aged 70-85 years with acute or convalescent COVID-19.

CDR3 sequence: CASSKVSRENEQYF. DNA of the CDR3: TGTGCCAGCAGCAAAGTGAGCAGGGAAAACGAGCAGTACTTC. The chain uses TRBV21-1 and TRBJ2-7; TRBD1 is the table's D call, not checked against the DNA. TRBV21-1 is termed a pseudogene. The CDR3 is 14 residues long.

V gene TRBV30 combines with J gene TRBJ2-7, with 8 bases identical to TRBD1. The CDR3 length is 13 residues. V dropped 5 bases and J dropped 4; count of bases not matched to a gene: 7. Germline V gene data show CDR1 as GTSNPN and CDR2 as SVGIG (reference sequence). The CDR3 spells CAWHRDRTYEQYF. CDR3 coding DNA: TGTGCCTGGCACCGGGACAGGACATACGAGCAGTACTTC.

The CDR3 sequence is CASSQDETGDPPLHF. The CDR3 DNA follows: TGCGCCAGCAGCCAAGATGAGACAGGGGACCCACCCCTCCACTTT. The chain couples TRBV4-1 to TRBJ1-6; 8 bases align to TRBD1. J was trimmed by 11 bases and V by 0 bases; bases with no gene match: 6. CDR1 MGHRA and CDR2 YSYEKL come from the germline V gene. The CDR3 has 15 amino acids.

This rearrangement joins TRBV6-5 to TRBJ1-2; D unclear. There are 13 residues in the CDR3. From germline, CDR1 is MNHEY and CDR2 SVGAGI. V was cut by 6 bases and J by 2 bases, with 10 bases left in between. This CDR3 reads CASRDGVNYGYTF. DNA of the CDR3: TGTGCCAGCAGGGACGGGGTAAACTATGGCTACACCTTC.

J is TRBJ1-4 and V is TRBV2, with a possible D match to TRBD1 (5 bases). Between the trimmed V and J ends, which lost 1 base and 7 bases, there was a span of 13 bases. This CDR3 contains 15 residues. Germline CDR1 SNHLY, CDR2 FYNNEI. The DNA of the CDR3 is TGTGCCAGCAGTGAAGGAGGACGAAGGGGTGAAAAACTGTTTTTT. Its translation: CASSEGGRRGEKLFF.

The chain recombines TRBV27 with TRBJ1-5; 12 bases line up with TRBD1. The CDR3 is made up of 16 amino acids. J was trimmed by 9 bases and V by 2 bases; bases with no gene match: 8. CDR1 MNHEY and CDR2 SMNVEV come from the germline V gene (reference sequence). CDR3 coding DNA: TGTGCCAGCAGTTTAGACGCCGGGACAGGGGGCATGCCCCAGCATTTT. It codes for CASSLDAGTGGMPQHF.

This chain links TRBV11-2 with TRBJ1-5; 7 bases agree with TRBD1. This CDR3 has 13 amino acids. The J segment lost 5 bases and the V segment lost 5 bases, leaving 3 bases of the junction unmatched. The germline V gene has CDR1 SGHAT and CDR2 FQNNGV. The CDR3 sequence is CASSADRDQPQHF. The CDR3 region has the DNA TGTGCCAGCAGCGCCGACAGGGATCAGCCCCAGCATTTT.

The CDR3 region has the DNA TGTGCCAGCAGCTTAGGTCCGGGGACCTACGAGCAGTACTTC. This codes for CASSLGPGTYEQYF. This rearrangement joins TRBV11-3 to TRBJ2-7; possibly TRBD2 for D (5 bases). With 1 base removed from V and 2 bases from J, the gap between germline ends came to 9 bases. The length of the CDR3 is 14 residues. The V gene's germline CDR1 is SGHNT and CDR2 YENEEA.

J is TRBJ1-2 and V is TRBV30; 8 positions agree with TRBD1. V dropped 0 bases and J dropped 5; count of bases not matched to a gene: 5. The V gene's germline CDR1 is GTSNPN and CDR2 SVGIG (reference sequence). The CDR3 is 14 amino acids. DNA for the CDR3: TGTGCCTGGAGTGTTAACAGGGGGATTTATGGCTACACCTTC. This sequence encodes CAWSVNRGIYGYTF.

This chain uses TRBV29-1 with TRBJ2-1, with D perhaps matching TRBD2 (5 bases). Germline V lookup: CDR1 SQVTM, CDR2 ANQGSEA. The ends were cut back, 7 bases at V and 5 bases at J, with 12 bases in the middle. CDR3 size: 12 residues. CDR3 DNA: TGCAGCGCCCTGGACTCAGACAATGAGCAGTTCTTC. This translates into CSALDSDNEQFF.

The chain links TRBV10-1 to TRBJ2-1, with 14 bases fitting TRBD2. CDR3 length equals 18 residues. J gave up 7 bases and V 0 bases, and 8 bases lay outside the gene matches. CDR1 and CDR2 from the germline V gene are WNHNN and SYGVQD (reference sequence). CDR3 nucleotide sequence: TGCGCCAGCAGTGAGTCGATGACTAGCGGGGGGGGTAGGAATGAGCAGTTCTTC. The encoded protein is CASSESMTSGGGRNEQFF.

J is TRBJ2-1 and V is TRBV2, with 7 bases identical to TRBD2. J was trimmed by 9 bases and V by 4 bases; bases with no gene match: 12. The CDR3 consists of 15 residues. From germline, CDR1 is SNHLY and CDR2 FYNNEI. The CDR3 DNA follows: TGTGCCAGCAGTGGGGGGGGATTAGGGTCAGGTGAGCAGTTCTTC. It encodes CASSGGGLGSGEQFF.

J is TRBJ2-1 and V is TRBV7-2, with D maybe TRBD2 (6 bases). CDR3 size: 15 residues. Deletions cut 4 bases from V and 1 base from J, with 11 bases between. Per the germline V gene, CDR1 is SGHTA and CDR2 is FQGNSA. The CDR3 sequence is CASSWDSGSYNEQFF. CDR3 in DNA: TGTGCCAGCAGCTGGGATAGCGGTTCCTACAATGAGCAGTTCTTC.

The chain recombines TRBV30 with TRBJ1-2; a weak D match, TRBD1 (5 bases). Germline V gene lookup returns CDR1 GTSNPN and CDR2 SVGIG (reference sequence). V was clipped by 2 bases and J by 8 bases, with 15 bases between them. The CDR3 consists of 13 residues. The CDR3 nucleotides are TGTGCCTGGAGTCCCACGCGGGACTCCGGCTACACCTTC. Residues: CAWSPTRDSGYTF.

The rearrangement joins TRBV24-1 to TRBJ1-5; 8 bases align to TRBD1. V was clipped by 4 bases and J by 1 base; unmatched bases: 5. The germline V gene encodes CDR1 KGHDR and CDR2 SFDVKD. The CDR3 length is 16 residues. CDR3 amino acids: CATSDPTGGSNQPQHF. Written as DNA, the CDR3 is TGTGCCACCAGTGACCCTACAGGGGGAAGCAATCAGCCCCAGCATTTT.

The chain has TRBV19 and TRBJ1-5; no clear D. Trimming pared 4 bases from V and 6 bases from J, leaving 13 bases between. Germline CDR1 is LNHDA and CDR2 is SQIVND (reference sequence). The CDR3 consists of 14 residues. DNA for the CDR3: TGTGCCAGTAGTACCACTACGGGAGGTCAGCCCCAGCATTTT. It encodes CASSTTTGGQPQHF.

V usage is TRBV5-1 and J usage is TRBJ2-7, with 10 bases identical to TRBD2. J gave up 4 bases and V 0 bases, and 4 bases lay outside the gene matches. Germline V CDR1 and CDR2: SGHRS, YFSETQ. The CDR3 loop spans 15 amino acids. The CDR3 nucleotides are TGCGCCAGCAGCTTGGAACTAGCGGGAAGATACGAGCAGTACTTC. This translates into CASSLELAGRYEQYF.

Here the CDR3 DNA reads TGTGCCAGCAGCGTAGGTGGACTAGCTGTAACCCAGTACTTC. This sequence encodes CASSVGGLAVTQYF. The rearrangement joins TRBV9 to TRBJ2-5; 8 bases line up with TRBD2. Germline V gene sequence: CDR1 SGDLS, CDR2 YYNGEE. J was trimmed by 8 bases and V by 0 bases; bases with no gene match: 6. The CDR3 loop spans 14 amino acids.

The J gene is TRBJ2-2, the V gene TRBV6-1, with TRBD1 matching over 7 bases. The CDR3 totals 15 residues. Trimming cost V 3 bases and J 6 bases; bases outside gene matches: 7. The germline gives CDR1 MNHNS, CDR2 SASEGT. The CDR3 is CASSETGFAPGELFF. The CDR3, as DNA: TGTGCCAGCAGTGAGACAGGGTTCGCCCCCGGGGAGCTGTTTTTT.

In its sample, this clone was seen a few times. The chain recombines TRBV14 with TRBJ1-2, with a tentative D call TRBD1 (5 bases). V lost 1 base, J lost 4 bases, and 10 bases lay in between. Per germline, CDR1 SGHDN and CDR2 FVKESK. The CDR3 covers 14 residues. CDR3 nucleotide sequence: TGTGCCAGCAGCCAAGGGTACAGGTCCTATGGCTACACCTTC. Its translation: CASSQGYRSYGYTF.

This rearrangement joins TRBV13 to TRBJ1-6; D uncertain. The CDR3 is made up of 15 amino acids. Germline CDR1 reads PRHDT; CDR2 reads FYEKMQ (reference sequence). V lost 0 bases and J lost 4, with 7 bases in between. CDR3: CASSLGQAYNSPLHF. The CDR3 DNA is TGTGCCAGCAGCTTAGGGCAGGCATATAATTCACCCCTCCACTTT.

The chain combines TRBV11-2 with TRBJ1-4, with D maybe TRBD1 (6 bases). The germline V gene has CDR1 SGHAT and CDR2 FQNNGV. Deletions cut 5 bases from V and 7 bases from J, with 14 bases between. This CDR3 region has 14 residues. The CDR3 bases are TGTGCCAGCAGCCCGGAGGACAGAATTGAAAAACTGTTTTTT. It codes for CASSPEDRIEKLFF.

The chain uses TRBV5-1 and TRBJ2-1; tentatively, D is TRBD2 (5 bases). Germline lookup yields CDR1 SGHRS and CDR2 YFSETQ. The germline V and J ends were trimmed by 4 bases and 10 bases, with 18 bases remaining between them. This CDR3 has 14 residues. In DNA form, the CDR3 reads TGCGCCAGCAGCCCCGGTGGGCTAGCTGGCGAGCAGTTCTTC. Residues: CASSPGGLAGEQFF. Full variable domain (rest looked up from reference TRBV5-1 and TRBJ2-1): KAGVTQTPRYLIKTRGQQVTLSCSPISGHRSVSWYQQTPGQGLQFLFEYFSETQRNKGNFPGRFSGRQFSNSRSEMNVSTLELGDSALYLCASSPGGLAGEQFFGPGTRLTVL.

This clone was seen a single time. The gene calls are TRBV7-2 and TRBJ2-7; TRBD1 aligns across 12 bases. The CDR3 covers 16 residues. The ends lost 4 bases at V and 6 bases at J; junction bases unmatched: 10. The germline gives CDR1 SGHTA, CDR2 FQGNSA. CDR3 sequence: CASSSAGQGARSEQYF. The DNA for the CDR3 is TGTGCCAGCAGCTCCGCGGGACAGGGGGCGAGAAGCGAGCAGTACTTC.

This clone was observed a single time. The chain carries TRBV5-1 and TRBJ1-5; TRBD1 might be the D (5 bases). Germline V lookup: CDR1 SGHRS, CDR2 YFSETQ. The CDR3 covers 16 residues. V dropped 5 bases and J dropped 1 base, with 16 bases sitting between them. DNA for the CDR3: TGCGCCAGCAGGTCGAACCCGGGGGACAGCAATCAGCCCCAGCATTTT. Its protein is CASRSNPGDSNQPQHF.

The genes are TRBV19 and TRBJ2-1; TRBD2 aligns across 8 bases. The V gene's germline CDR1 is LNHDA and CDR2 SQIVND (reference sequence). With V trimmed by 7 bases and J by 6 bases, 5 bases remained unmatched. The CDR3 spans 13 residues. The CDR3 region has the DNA TGTGCCAGTAATCGCGGGAGGAGCAATGAGCAGTTCTTC. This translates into CASNRGRSNEQFF.

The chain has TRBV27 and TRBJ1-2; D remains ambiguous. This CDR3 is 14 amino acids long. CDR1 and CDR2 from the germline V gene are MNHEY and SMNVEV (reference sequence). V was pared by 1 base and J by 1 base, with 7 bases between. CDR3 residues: CASSLLGSNYGYTF. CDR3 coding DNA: TGTGCCAGCAGTTTATTGGGCAGTAACTATGGCTACACCTTC.